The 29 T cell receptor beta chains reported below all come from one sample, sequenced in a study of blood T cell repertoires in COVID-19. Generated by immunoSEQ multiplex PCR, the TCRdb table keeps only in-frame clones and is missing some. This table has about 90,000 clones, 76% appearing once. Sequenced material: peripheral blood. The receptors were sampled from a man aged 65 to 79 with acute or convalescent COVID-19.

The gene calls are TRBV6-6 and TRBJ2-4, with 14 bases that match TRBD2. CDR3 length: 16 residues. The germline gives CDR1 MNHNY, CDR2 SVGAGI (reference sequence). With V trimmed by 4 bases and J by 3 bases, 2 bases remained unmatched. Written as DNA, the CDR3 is TGTGCCAGCAGTTCCGGGACTAGCGGGAGCAAAAACATTCAGTACTTC. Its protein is CASSSGTSGSKNIQYF.

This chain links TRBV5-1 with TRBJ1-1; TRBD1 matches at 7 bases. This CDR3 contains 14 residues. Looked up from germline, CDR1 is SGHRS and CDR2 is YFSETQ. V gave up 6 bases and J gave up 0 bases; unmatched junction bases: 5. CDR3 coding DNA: TGCGCCAGCACCACGACAGGGTTGAACACTGAAGCTTTCTTT. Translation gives CASTTTGLNTEAFF.

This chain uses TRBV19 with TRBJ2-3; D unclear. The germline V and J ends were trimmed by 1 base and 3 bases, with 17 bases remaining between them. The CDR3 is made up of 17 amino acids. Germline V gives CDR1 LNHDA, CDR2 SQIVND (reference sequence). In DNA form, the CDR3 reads TGTGCCAGTAGTATAGGGCTGATCGGGTCTCCGACAGATACGCAGTATTTT. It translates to CASSIGLIGSPTDTQYF. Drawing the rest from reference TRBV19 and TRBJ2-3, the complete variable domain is DGGITQSPKYLFRKEGQNVTLSCEQNLNHDAMYWYRQDPGQGLRLIYYSQIVNDFQKGDIAEGYSVSREKKESFPLTVTSAQKNPTAFYLCASSIGLIGSPTDTQYFGPGTRLTVL.

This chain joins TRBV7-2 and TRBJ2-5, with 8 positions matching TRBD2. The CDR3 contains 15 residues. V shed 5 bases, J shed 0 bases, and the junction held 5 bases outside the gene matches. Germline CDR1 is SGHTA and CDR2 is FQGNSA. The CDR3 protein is CASSPRGGYQETQYF. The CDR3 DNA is TGTGCCAGCAGCCCCCGCGGGGGGTACCAAGAGACCCAGTACTTC.

DNA of the CDR3: TGTGCCACCAGTGATTCCCTGGCATTTGGCTACACCTTC. Translation gives CATSDSLAFGYTF. The chain carries TRBV24-1 and TRBJ1-2; D gene ambiguous. Germline CDR1 reads KGHDR; CDR2 reads SFDVKD. CDR3 length: 13 residues. The V gene lost 2 bases and the J gene lost 7 bases, with 10 bases spanning the gap.

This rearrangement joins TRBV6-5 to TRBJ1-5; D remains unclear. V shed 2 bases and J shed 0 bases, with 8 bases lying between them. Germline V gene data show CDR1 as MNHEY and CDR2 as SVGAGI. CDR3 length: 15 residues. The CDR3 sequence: CASSYPQYSNQPQHF. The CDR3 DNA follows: TGTGCCAGCAGTTACCCGCAGTATAGCAATCAGCCCCAGCATTTT.

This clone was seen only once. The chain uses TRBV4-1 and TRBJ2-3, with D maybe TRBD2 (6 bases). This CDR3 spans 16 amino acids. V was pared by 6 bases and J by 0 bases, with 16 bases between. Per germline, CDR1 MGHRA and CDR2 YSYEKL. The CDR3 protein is CASRHAPGVSTDTQYF. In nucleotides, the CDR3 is TGCGCCAGCAGGCACGCGCCGGGGGTTAGCACAGATACGCAGTATTTT.

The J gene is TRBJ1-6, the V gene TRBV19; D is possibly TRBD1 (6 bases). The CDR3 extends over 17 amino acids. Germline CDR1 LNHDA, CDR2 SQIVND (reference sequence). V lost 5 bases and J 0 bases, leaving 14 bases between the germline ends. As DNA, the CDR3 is TGTGCCAGTAGTGTCGGACAGTTCAACTCCTATAATTCACCCCTCCACTTT. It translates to CASSVGQFNSYNSPLHF.

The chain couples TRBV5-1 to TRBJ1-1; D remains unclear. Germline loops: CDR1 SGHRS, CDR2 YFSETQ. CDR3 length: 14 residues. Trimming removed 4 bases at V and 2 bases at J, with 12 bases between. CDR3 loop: CASSDIQSNTEAFF. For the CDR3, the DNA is TGCGCCAGCAGCGATATACAATCTAACACTGAAGCTTTCTTT.

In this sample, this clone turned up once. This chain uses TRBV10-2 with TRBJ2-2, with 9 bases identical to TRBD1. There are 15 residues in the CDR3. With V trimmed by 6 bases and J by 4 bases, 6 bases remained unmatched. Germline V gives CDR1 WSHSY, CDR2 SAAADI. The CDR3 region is CASSRTGDITGELFF. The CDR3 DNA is TGCGCCAGCAGCCGGACAGGGGACATCACCGGGGAGCTGTTTTTT.

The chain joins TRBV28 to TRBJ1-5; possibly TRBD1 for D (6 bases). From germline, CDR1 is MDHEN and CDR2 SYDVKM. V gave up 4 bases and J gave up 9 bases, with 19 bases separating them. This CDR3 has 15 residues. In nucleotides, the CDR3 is TGTGCCAGCAGTTCCCCCTCAGGGGACGCGTGGCCCCAGCATTTT. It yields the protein CASSSPSGDAWPQHF.

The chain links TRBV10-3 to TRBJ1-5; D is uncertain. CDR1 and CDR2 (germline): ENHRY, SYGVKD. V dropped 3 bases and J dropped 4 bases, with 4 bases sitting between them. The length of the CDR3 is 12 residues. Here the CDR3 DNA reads TGTGCCATCAGTGAACAGAATCAGCCCCAGCATTTT. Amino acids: CAISEQNQPQHF.

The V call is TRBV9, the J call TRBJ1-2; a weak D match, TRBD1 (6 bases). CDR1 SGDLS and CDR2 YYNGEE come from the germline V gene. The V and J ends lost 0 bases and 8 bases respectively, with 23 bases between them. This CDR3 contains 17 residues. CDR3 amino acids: CASSVEALQGGGPGYTF. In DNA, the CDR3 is TGTGCCAGCAGCGTAGAGGCTCTCCAGGGCGGGGGCCCGGGCTACACCTTC.

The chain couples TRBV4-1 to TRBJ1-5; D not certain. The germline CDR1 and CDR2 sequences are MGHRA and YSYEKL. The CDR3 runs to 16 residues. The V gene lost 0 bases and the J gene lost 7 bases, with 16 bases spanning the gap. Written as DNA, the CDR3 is TGCGCCAGCAGCCAAGATCTGGGGAGGGCGGAACAGCCCCAGCATTTT. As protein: CASSQDLGRAEQPQHF.

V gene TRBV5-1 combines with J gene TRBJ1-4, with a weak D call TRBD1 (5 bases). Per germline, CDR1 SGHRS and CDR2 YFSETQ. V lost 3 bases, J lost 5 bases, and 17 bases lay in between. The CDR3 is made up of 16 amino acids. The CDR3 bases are TGCGCCAGCAGCTCCGGTTCAGGGAGGGGAAATGAAAAACTGTTTTTT. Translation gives CASSSGSGRGNEKLFF.

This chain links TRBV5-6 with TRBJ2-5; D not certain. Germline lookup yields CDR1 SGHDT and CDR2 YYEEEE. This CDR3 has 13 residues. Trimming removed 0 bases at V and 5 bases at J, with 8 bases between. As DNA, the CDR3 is TGTGCCAGCAGCTTGGCAGGTGCCGAGACCCAGTACTTC. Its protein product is CASSLAGAETQYF.

The DNA for the CDR3 is TGTGCCAGCAGCTTAGCTAGCCCCGGGGGAAATGAGCAGTTCTTC. Translating gives CASSLASPGGNEQFF. V and J are TRBV4-2 and TRBJ2-1, with D tentatively TRBD2 (6 bases). The V end was cut by 5 bases, the J end by 7 bases, with 18 bases between. The CDR3 totals 15 residues. Germline V gives CDR1 LGHNA, CDR2 YNFKEQ.

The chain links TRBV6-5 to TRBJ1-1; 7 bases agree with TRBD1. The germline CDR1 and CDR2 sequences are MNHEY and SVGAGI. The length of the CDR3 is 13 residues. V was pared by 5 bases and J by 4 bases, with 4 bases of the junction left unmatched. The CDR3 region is CASSRQGGTEAFF. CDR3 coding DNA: TGTGCCAGCAGTCGACAGGGCGGCACTGAAGCTTTCTTT.

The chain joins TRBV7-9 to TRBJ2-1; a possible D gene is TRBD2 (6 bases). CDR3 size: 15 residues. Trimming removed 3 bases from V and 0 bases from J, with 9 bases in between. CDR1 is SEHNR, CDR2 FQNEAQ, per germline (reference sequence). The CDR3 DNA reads TGTGCCAGCAGCTTCCTTAGCGGCTCCTACAATGAGCAGTTCTTC. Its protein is CASSFLSGSYNEQFF.

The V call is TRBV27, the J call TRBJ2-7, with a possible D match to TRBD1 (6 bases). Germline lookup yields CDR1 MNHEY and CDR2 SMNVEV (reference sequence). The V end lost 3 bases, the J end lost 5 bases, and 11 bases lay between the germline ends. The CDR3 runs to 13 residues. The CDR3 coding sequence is TGTGCCAGCAGTTTCCAGGGGAGTAACGAGCAGTACGTC. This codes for CASSFQGSNEQYV.

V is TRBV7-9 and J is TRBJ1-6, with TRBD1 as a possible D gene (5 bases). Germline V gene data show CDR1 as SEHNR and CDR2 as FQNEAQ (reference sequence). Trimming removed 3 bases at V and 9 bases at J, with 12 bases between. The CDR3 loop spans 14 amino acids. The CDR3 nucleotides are TGTGCCAGCAGCTTCCTACAGGCGATTTCACCCCTCCACTTT. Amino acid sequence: CASSFLQAISPLHF. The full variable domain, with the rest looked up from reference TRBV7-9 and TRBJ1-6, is DTGVSQNPRHKITKRGQNVTFRCDPISEHNRLYWYRQTLGQGPEFLTYFQNEAQLEKSRLLSDRFSAERPKGSFSTLEIQRTEQGDSAMYLCASSFLQAISPLHFGNGTRLTVT.

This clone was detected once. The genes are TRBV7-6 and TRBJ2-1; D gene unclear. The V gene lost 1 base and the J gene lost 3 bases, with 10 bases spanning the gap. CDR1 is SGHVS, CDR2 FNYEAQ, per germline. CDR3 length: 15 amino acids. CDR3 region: CASSLDEQLYNEQFF. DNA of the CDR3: TGTGCCAGCAGCTTAGATGAACAGCTCTACAATGAGCAGTTCTTC.

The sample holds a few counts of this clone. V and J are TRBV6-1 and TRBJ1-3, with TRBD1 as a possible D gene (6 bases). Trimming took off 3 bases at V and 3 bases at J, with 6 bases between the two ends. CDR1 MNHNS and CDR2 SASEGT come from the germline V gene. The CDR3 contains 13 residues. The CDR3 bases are TGTGCCAGCAGTGACAGGGGTGGAAACACCATATATTTT. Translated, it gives CASSDRGGNTIYF.

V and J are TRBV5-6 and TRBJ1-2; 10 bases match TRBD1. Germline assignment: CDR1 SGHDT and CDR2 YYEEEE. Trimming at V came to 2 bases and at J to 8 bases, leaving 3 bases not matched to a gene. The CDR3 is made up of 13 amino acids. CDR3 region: CASSFGQGDGYTF. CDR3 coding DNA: TGTGCCAGCAGCTTCGGACAGGGGGACGGCTACACCTTC.

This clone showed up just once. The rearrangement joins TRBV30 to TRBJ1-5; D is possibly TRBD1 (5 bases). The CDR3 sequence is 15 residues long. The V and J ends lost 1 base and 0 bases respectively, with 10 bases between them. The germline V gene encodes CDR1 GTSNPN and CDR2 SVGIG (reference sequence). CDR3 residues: CAWSATDYSNQPQHF. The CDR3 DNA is TGTGCCTGGAGTGCGACAGATTATAGCAATCAGCCCCAGCATTTT.

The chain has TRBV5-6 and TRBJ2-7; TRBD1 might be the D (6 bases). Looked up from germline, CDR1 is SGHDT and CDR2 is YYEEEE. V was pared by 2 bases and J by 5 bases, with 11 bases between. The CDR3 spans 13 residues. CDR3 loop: CASSLGTTNEQYV. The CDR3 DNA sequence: TGTGCCAGCAGCTTAGGGACAACCAACGAGCAGTACGTC.

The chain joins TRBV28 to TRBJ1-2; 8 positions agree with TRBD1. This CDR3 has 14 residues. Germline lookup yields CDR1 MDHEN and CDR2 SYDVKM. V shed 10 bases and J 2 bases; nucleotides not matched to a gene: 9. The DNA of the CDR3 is TGTGCCACTTTGGGGACAGGCACCAACTATGGCTACACCTTC. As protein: CATLGTGTNYGYTF.

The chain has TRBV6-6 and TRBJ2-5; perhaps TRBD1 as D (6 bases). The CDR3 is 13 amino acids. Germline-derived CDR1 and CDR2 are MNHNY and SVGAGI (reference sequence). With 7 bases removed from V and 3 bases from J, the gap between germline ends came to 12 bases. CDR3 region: CASIEQGKETQYF. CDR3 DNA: TGTGCCAGCATCGAACAGGGTAAAGAGACCCAGTACTTC.

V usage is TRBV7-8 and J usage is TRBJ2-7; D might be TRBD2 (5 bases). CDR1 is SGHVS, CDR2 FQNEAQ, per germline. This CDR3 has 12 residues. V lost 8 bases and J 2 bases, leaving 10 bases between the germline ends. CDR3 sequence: CASGPGAYEQYF. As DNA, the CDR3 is TGTGCCAGCGGTCCCGGGGCCTACGAGCAGTACTTC.